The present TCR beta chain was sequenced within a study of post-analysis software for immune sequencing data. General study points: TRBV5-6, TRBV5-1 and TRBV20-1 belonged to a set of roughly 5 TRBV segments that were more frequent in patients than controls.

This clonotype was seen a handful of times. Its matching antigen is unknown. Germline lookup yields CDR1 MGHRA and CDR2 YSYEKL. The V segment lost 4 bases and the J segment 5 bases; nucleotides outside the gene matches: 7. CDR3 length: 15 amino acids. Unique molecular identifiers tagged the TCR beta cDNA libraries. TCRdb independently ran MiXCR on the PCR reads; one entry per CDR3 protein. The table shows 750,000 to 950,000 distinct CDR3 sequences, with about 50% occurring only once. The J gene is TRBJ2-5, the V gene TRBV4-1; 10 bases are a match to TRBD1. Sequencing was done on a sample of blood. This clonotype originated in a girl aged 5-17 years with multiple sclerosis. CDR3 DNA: TGCGCCAGCAGCCCCCCCGGGACAGGGGTCGAGACCCAGTACTTC. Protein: CASSPPGTGVETQYF.